The sequence of this T cell receptor beta chain was determined in a study of T-cell memory formation after mild COVID-19. Via MiXCR, TCRdb re-called the 5' RACE reads, giving one row per CDR3 protein. Found here are 30,000 to 40,000 distinct CDR3 sequences, more than 9.5% of them singletons; the top ten hold approximately 28%. Germline lookup yields CDR1 KGHDR and CDR2 SFDVKD. The CDR3 runs to 14 residues. V was cut by 4 bases and J by 3 bases, with 9 bases left in between. This sequence was found in a man between 18 and 35 years old who had mild COVID-19 (a few samples of this study predate the infection). Cell type and time point are not known. Sequenced material: PBMCs or a T cell subset sorted from them (not recorded which). The rearrangement joins TRBV24-1 to TRBJ1-5; D gene unclear. The CDR3 DNA sequence: TGTGCCACCAGTGACGGAAATCTCAATCAGCCCCAGCATTTT. This translates into CATSDGNLNQPQHF.